This note documents a single TCR beta chain sequence. This sample stems from a study of blood T cell repertoires in COVID-19. Study-level background: Samples taken during acute and convalescent COVID-19 were collected in the United States, Italy and Spain.

The CDR3 has 15 residues. In germline, CDR1 is MDHEN, CDR2 SYDVKM. Trimming at V came to 2 bases and at J to 6 bases, leaving 8 bases not matched to a gene. Enrollment of patients from Seattle took place during active infection, with longitudinal follow-up. TCRdb keeps only in-frame clones here, not all; method: immunoSEQ multiplex PCR. Among some 500,000 clones listed, 85% to 90% were seen once. Sequencing was done on a sample of peripheral blood. This chain uses TRBV28 with TRBJ2-3, with TRBD1 matching 7 bases. The receptor was derived from a woman between 45 and 60 years old with COVID-19, enrolled during active disease. The CDR3 region has the DNA TGTGCCAGCAGTTTAAATGGACAGGCAACGGATACGCAGTATTTT. Its protein product is CASSLNGQATDTQYF.